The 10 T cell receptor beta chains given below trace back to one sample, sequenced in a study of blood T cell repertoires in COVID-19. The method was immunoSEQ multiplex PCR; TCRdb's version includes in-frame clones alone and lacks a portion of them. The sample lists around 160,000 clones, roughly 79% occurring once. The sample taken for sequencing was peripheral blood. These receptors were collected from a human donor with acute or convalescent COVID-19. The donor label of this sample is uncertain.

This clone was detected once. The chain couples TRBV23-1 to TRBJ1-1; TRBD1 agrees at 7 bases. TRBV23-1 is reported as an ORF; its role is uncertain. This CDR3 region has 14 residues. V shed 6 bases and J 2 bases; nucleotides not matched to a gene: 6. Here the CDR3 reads CASSMDRNNTEAFF. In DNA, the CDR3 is TGCGCCAGCAGCATGGACAGGAATAACACTGAAGCTTTCTTT.

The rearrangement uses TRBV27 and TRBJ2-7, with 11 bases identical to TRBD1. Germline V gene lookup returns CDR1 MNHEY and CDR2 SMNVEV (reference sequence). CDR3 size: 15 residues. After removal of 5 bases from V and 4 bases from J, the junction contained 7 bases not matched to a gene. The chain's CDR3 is CASSPVGTGGYEQYF. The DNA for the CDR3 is TGTGCCAGCAGTCCCGTAGGGACAGGGGGGTACGAGCAGTACTTC.

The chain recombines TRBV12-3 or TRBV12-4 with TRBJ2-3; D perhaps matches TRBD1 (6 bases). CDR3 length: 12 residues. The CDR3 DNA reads TGTGGGGGGCGTCCTAGGGGAGATACGCAGTATTTT. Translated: CGGRPRGDTQYF.

The CDR3 coding sequence is TGCGCCAGCAGTGAGGTACGGGGGAACACTGAAGCTTTCTTT. It translates to CASSEVRGNTEAFF. The rearrangement joins TRBV10-2 to TRBJ1-1, with D uncertain. CDR1 WSHSY and CDR2 SAAADI come from the germline V gene. The V and J ends lost 2 bases and 1 base respectively, with 8 bases between them. The CDR3 is made up of 14 amino acids.

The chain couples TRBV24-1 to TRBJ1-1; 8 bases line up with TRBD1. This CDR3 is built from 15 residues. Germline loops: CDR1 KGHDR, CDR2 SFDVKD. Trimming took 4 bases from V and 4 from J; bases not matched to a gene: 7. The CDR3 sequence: CATSDSGGWGTEAFF. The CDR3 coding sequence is TGTGCCACCAGTGACTCAGGGGGCTGGGGCACTGAAGCTTTCTTT.

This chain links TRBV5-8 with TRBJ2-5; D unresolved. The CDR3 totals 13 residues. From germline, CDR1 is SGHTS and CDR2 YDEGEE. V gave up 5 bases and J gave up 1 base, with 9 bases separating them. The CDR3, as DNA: TGTGCCAGCAGTTTTGAGATCCAAGAGACCCAGTACTTC. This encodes CASSFEIQETQYF. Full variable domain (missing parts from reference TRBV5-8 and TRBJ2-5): EAGVTQSPTHLIKTRGQQATLRCSPISGHTSVYWYQQALGLGLQFLLWYDEGEERNRGNFPPRFSGRQFPNYSSELNVNALELEDSALYLCASSFEIQETQYFGPGTRLLVL.

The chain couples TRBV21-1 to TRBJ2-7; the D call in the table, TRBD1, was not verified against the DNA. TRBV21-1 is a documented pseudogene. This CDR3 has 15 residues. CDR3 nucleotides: TGTGCCAGCAGCGCCCTCAGGACAGGTGGTTACGAGCAGTACTTC. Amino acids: CASSALRTGGYEQYF.

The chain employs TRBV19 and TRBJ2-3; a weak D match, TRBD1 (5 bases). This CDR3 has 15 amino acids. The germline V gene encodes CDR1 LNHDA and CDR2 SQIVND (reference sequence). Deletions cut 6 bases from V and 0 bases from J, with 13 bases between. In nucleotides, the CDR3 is TGTGCCAGTAGGCTGACAGTCATAAGCACAGATACGCAGTATTTT. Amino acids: CASRLTVISTDTQYF.

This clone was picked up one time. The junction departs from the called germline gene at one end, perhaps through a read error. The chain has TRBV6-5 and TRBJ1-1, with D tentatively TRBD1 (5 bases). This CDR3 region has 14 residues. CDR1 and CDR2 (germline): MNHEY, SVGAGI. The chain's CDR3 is CASSYSGGMTEAFF. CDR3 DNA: TGTGCCAGCAGCTACTCGGGGGGAATGACTGAAGCTTTCTTT.

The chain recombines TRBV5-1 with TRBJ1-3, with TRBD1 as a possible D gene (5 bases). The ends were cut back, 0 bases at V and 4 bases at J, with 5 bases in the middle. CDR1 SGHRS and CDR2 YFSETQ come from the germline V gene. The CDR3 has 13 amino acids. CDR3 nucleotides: TGCGCCAGCAGCTTGGAGGGGGGAAACACCATATATTTT. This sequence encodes CASSLEGGNTIYF.